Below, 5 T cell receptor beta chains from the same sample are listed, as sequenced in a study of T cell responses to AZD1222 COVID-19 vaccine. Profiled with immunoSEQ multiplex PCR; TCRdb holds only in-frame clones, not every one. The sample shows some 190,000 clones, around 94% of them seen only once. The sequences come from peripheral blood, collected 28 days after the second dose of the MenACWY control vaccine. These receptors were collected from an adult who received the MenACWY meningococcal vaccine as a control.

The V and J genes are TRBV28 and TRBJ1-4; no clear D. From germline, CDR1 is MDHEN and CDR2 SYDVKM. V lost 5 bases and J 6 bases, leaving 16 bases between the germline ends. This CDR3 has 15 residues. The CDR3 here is CASSTILFGDEKLFF. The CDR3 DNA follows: TGTGCCAGCAGTACCATCTTGTTCGGAGATGAAAAACTGTTTTTT.

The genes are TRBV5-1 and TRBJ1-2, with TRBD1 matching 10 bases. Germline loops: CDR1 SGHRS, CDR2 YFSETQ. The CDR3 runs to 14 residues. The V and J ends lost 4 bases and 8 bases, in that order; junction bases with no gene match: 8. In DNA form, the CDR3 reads TGCGCCAGCAGCGCCCGGGACAGGGGTTTGGGCTACACCTTC. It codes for CASSARDRGLGYTF.

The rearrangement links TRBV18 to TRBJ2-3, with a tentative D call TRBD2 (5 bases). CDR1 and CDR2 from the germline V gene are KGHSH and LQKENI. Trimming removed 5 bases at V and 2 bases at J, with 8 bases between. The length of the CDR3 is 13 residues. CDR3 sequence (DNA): TGTGCCAGCTCAGGAGCGGACACAGATACGCAGTATTTT. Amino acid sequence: CASSGADTDTQYF.

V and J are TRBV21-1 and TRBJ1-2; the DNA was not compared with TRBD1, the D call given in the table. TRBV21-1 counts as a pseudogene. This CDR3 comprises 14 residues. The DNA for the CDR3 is TGTGCCAGCACCGATCGGGACAGGGGAGGTGGCTACACCTTC. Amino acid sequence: CASTDRDRGGGYTF.

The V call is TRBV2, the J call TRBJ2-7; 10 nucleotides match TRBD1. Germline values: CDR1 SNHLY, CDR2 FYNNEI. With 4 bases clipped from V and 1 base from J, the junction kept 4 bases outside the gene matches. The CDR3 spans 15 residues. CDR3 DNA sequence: TGTGCCAGCAGTGGATCGGGACAGGGGTCCTACGAGCAGTACTTC. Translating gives CASSGSGQGSYEQYF.